A single sample gave rise to the 20 T cell receptor beta chains below, sequenced in a study of patients and donors after allogeneic stem cell transplantation. TCRdb re-called the RT-PCR reads through MiXCR, storing one row per CDR3 protein. Altogether about 24,000 distinct CDR3 sequences are present, 35% to 45% being singletons, with the ten largest covering around 80%. Source material: blood, either unsorted or a sorted T cell fraction (not recorded which). The receptors shown here come from a human donor who was either an allogeneic HSCT recipient or a stem cell or donor lymphocyte infusion donor (not recorded which). It is not recorded whose cells these are; they may come from a transplant donor.

This clonotype was picked up a small number of times. The J gene is TRBJ2-1, the V gene TRBV24-1; 10 nucleotides agree with TRBD1. The junction had 11 bases not matched to a gene; V was cut back by 2 bases and J by 5 bases. The CDR3 is 18 residues long. The V gene's germline CDR1 is KGHDR and CDR2 SFDVKD. CDR3 protein: CATSDSAPGQGIDNEQFF. The CDR3 DNA sequence: TGTGCCACCAGTGATTCCGCCCCGGGACAGGGGATCGACAATGAGCAGTTCTTC.

The genes are TRBV6-5 and TRBJ1-2; D perhaps matches TRBD1 (5 bases). Germline CDR1 is MNHEY and CDR2 is SVGAGI. V lost 2 bases, J lost 4 bases, and 8 bases lay in between. The CDR3 runs to 13 residues. The CDR3 DNA follows: TGTGCCAGCAGTTACGGGGGGGGCTATGGCTACACCTTC. Protein product: CASSYGGGYGYTF.

The chain couples TRBV3-1 to TRBJ2-7; D not resolved. The CDR3 contains 15 residues. CDR1 and CDR2 from the germline V gene are LGHDT and YNNKEL (reference sequence). Deletions cut 1 base from V and 3 bases from J, with 13 bases between. The CDR3 sequence is CASSQVAQQYYEQYF. The CDR3 nucleotides are TGTGCCAGCAGCCAAGTTGCCCAACAGTACTACGAGCAGTACTTC.

The chain recombines TRBV5-1 with TRBJ2-2; D gene unclear. Germline V gene data show CDR1 as SGHRS and CDR2 as YFSETQ. V gave up 4 bases and J gave up 7 bases, with 8 bases separating them. This CDR3 has 12 amino acids. CDR3 sequence (DNA): TGCGCCAGCAGCAGGGAATACGGGGAGCTGTTTTTT. The encoded protein is CASSREYGELFF.

The gene calls are TRBV10-3 and TRBJ1-5; no clear D. Between the trimmed V and J ends, which lost 2 bases and 3 bases, there was a span of 8 bases. CDR3 length: 14 residues. Germline V lookup: CDR1 ENHRY, CDR2 SYGVKD. CDR3 nucleotide sequence: TGTGCCATCAGTGAGAGAGGGTCCAATCAGCCCCAGCATTTT. It is translated as CAISERGSNQPQHF.

The gene calls are TRBV5-1 and TRBJ1-1; no clear D gene. CDR1 is SGHRS, CDR2 YFSETQ, per germline. Trimming shortened V by 2 bases and J by 2 bases, and 7 bases separated the two germline ends. CDR3 size: 13 residues. CDR3 sequence: CASSFNGNTEAFF. CDR3 bases: TGCGCCAGCAGCTTCAACGGTAACACTGAAGCTTTCTTT.

The chain links TRBV9 to TRBJ1-3; possibly TRBD1 for D (5 bases). Deletions cut 6 bases from V and 0 bases from J, with 13 bases between. CDR1 and CDR2 (germline): SGDLS, YYNGEE. CDR3 length: 15 residues. CDR3 DNA sequence: TGTGCCAGCAAACGGGACGGAACCTCTGGAAACACCATATATTTT. Encoded protein: CASKRDGTSGNTIYF. Complete variable domain (other parts from reference TRBV9 and TRBJ1-3): DSGVTQTPKHLITATGQRVTLRCSPRSGDLSVYWYQQSLDQGLQFLIQYYNGEERAKGNILERFSAQQFPDLHSELNLSSLELGDSALYFCASKRDGTSGNTIYFGEGSWLTVV.

The rearrangement joins TRBV5-1 to TRBJ2-7, with 9 bases that match TRBD2. CDR1 and CDR2 (germline): SGHRS, YFSETQ. Losses at the gene ends were 4 bases for V and 2 bases for J; bases not matched to a gene: 10. This CDR3 region has 16 residues. Here the CDR3 reads CASSVLQRGATYEQYF. The CDR3 region has the DNA TGCGCCAGCAGCGTCCTCCAGCGGGGGGCCACCTACGAGCAGTACTTC.

The chain couples TRBV6-5 to TRBJ1-6, with TRBD1 identical over 8 bases. From germline, CDR1 is MNHEY and CDR2 SVGAGI. The V and J ends lost 6 bases and 7 bases, in that order; junction bases with no gene match: 8. The CDR3 contains 15 residues. The CDR3 here is CASRKRTGLNSPLHF. The CDR3 nucleotides are TGTGCCAGCAGAAAACGGACAGGGCTGAATTCACCCCTCCACTTT.

The chain combines TRBV27 with TRBJ1-5; 9 bases fit TRBD1. This CDR3 region has 14 residues. Germline V lookup: CDR1 MNHEY, CDR2 SMNVEV (reference sequence). After removal of 6 bases from V and 5 bases from J, the junction contained 5 bases not matched to a gene. The CDR3 DNA sequence: TGTGCCAGCAGCCGGGACAGGGTATATCAGCCCCAGCATTTT. The encoded protein is CASSRDRVYQPQHF.

The chain joins TRBV5-1 to TRBJ1-4; 7 bases align to TRBD1. The V gene's germline CDR1 is SGHRS and CDR2 YFSETQ. The length of the CDR3 is 16 residues. J gave up 5 bases and V 2 bases, and 9 bases lay outside the gene matches. For the CDR3, the DNA is TGCGCCAGCAGCTTCGCGAGGGGGCCCGGGAATGAAAAACTGTTTTTT. Translation gives CASSFARGPGNEKLFF. Full variable domain (rest looked up from reference TRBV5-1 and TRBJ1-4): KAGVTQTPRYLIKTRGQQVTLSCSPISGHRSVSWYQQTPGQGLQFLFEYFSETQRNKGNFPGRFSGRQFSNSRSEMNVSTLELGDSALYLCASSFARGPGNEKLFFGSGTQLSVL.

Only a few counts were recorded for this clonotype. V gene TRBV5-1 combines with J gene TRBJ1-1; D perhaps matches TRBD1 (6 bases). The V gene's germline CDR1 is SGHRS and CDR2 YFSETQ. V lost 5 bases and J lost 1, with 12 bases in between. CDR3 size: 14 residues. CDR3 sequence (DNA): TGCGCCAGCAGACAGGGTTCCAAGAACACTGAAGCTTTCTTT. Translating it yields CASRQGSKNTEAFF.

This chain connects TRBV6-8 to TRBJ1-5; the match to TRBD1 covers 11 bases. The V gene end was trimmed by 6 bases and the J gene end by 6 bases; junction bases not matched to a gene: 7. The CDR3 has 15 amino acids. Germline CDR1 and CDR2: MNHGY and SAAAGT. The CDR3 here is CASRMGQGEAQPQHF. In nucleotides, the CDR3 is TGTGCCAGCAGAATGGGACAGGGGGAAGCTCAGCCCCAGCATTTT.

This clonotype was recorded a few times. The chain recombines TRBV3-1 with TRBJ2-1, with TRBD2 identical over 7 bases. This CDR3 region has 16 residues. With 1 base clipped from V and 6 bases from J, the junction kept 9 bases outside the gene matches. Germline V CDR1 and CDR2: LGHDT, YNNKEL (reference sequence). CDR3 DNA sequence: TGTGCCAGCAGCCAAGGATTCCTAGCGGCTACCAATGAGCAGTTCTTC. Protein sequence: CASSQGFLAATNEQFF.

This clonotype has at least ten counts. The V gene is TRBV21-1, the J gene TRBJ1-6; the table's D call of TRBD1 was not tested on the DNA. TRBV21-1 is a pseudogene segment. The CDR3 runs to 14 residues. DNA for the CDR3: TGTGCCAGCAGCACCCCGGGACAGAATTCACCCCTCCACTTT. Its protein product is CASSTPGQNSPLHF.

The chain combines TRBV12-3 or TRBV12-4 with TRBJ1-3; weak D call: TRBD1 (5 bases). The CDR3 is made up of 13 amino acids. The V and J ends lost 4 bases and 4 bases respectively, with 8 bases between them. CDR3 sequence: CASSSNRGNTIYF. The DNA for the CDR3 is TGTGCCAGCAGTTCGAACAGGGGAAACACCATATATTTT.

The table lists this clonotype with a few counts. V gene TRBV12-3 or TRBV12-4 combines with J gene TRBJ1-3, with 8 bases aligning to TRBD1. V shed 6 bases and J 2 bases; nucleotides not matched to a gene: 6. The CDR3 sequence is 15 residues long. CDR3 DNA sequence: TGTGCCAGCAGCCGGACAGGGTGGACTGGAAACACCATATATTTT. It specifies CASSRTGWTGNTIYF.

J is TRBJ2-3 and V is TRBV28; 10 bases are a match to TRBD2. Germline values: CDR1 MDHEN, CDR2 SYDVKM. V lost 11 bases and J lost 1; bases outside the gene matches: 6. The CDR3 contains 14 residues. CDR3 loop: CASRGLAGTDTQYF. The CDR3 nucleotides read TGTGCCTCCCGAGGACTAGCGGGCACAGATACGCAGTATTTT.

This clonotype was observed at least ten times. This chain joins TRBV4-1 and TRBJ1-4, with TRBD1 as a possible D gene (6 bases). Between the trimmed V and J ends, which lost 1 base and 3 bases, there was a span of 9 bases. CDR1 MGHRA and CDR2 YSYEKL come from the germline V gene. The CDR3 has 15 amino acids. The CDR3 nucleotides read TGCGCCAGCAGCCAAGGGGGGGCGCCTAATGAAAAACTGTTTTTT. As protein: CASSQGGAPNEKLFF.

In its sample, this clonotype was seen many times. This chain uses TRBV28 with TRBJ1-5; D remains unclear. V shed 3 bases and J shed 5 bases, with 8 bases lying between them. The CDR3 length is 13 residues. CDR1 is MDHEN, CDR2 SYDVKM, per germline. The CDR3 protein is CASSFPIYQPQHF. The CDR3 region has the DNA TGTGCCAGCAGTTTCCCGATATATCAGCCCCAGCATTTT.